The next 4 T cell receptor beta chains were all read from a single sample in a study of naive and memory T cell subsets. Findings of the study overall: Possibly reflecting memory cells re-expressing CD45RA, a few larger clonotypes occurred in naive repertoires, especially CD8.

No antigen has been assigned to these receptors. Two oligonucleotides, mixed equimolar, formed the beta constant-region primer covering TRBC1 and TRBC2. Four rounds of PCR amplified the ligated cDNA using nested alpha and beta constant-region primers plus SP2. TCRdb itself ran the UMI-ligation and nested PCR reads through MiXCR, one entry per CDR3 protein. This sample carries approximately 150,000 distinct CDR3 sequences, 22% of them seen once, and the ten largest clones take approximately 0.1%. Sequencing was carried out using naive CD4+ T cells from blood. These receptors came from a human donor in good health.

This clonotype was found many times. At one end, the junction sequence differs from germline, possibly due to a read error. The rearrangement links TRBV18 to TRBJ2-1, with a tentative D call TRBD1 (6 bases). The CDR3 totals 11 residues. The V gene's germline CDR1 is KGHSH and CDR2 LQKENI. The CDR3 reads CASSPAGEKLF. Written as DNA, the CDR3 is TGTGCCAGCTCACCAGCAGGGGAAAAGCTCTTC.

The J gene is TRBJ1-3, the V gene TRBV7-9, with D perhaps matching TRBD1 (6 bases). Germline V CDR1 and CDR2: SEHNR, FQNEAQ (reference sequence). V lost 6 bases and J 0 bases, leaving 15 bases between the germline ends. The CDR3 has 16 residues. CDR3 amino acids: CASSPRGGSSGNTIYF. CDR3 DNA sequence: TGTGCCAGCAGTCCAAGAGGGGGGAGCTCTGGAAACACCATATATTTT.

The chain combines TRBV29-1 with TRBJ2-7, with D perhaps TRBD1 (6 bases). V shed 6 bases and J shed 3 bases, with 18 bases lying between them. There are 14 residues in the CDR3. Germline loops: CDR1 SQVTM, CDR2 ANQGSEA. The CDR3 sequence is CSVSSGDIVYEQYF. The CDR3 DNA follows: TGCAGCGTCTCGTCCGGGGACATTGTCTACGAGCAGTACTTC.

This clonotype was counted a few times. V usage is TRBV7-2 and J usage is TRBJ2-7; TRBD2 aligns across 9 bases. Per germline, CDR1 SGHTA and CDR2 FQGNSA. The CDR3 contains 15 residues. With 5 bases clipped from V and 7 bases from J, the junction kept 12 bases outside the gene matches. CDR3: CASSTGAGGPWEQYF. Here the CDR3 DNA reads TGTGCCAGCAGCACAGGGGCGGGAGGGCCGTGGGAGCAGTACTTC.